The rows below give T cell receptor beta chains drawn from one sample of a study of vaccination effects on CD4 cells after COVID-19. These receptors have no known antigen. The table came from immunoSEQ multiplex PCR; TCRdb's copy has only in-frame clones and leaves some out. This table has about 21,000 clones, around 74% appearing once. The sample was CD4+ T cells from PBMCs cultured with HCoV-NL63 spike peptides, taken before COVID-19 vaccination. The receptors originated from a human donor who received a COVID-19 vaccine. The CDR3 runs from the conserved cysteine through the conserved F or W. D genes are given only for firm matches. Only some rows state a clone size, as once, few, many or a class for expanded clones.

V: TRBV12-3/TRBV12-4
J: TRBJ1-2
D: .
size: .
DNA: TGTGCCAGCAGTTTAATGCAGGTCTATGGCTACACCTTC
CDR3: CASSLMQVYGYTF

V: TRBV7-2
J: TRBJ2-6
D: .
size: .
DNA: TGTGCCAGCAGCTTTGCGGCCTCTGGGGCCAACGTCCTGACTTTC
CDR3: CASSFAASGANVLTF

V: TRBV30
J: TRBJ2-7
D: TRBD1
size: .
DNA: TGTGCCTGGAGAGTTTTGGGACAGGGGGCCTACGAGCAGTACTTC
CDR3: CAWRVLGQGAYEQYF

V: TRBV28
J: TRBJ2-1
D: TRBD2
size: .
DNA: TGTGCCAGCAGTGATCCGGGACTAGCGGGAGGCGAGCAGTTCTTC
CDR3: CASSDPGLAGGEQFF

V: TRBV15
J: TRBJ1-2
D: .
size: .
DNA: TGTGCCACCAGCAGAGATTTTGGGGAAACGGCGCGTGGCTACACCTTC
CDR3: CATSRDFGETARGYTF

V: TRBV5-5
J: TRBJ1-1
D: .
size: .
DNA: TGTGCCAGCAGCTTGCAACAGCTGAACACTGAAGCTTTCTTT
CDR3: CASSLQQLNTEAFF

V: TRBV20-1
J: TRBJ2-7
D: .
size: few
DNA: TGCAGTGCTAGAGAGCACGAGCAGTACTTC
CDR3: CSAREHEQYF

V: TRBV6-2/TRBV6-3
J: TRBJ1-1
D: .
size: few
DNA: TGTGCCAGCAGTACCGGGCTTTTTAAAGCTTTCTTT
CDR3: CASSTGLFKAFF

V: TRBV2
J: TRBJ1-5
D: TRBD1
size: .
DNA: TGTGCCAGCAGATCGACAGGGTTCAATCAGCCCCAGCATTTT
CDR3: CASRSTGFNQPQHF

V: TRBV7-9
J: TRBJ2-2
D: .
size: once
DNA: TGTGCCAGCAGCTTAGGGACTACTAGAGGCGGGGAGCTGTTTTTT
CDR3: CASSLGTTRGGELFF

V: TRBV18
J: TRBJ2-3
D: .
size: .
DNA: TGTGCCAGCTCACCCACAGATACGCAGTATTTT
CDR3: CASSPTDTQYF

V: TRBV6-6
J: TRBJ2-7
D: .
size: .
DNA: TGTGCCAGCACCAGTGGGACTTACTCCTACGAGCAGTACTTC
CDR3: CASTSGTYSYEQYF

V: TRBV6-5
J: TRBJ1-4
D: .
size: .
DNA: TGTGCCAGCAGACTCACAGGGAAGTATGAAAAACTGTTTTTT
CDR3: CASRLTGKYEKLFF

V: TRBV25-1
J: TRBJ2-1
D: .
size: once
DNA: TGTGCCAGCACCGGAGGGGGTAGTAATGAGCAGTTCTTC
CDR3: CASTGGGSNEQFF

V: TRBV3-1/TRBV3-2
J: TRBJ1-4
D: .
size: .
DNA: TGTGCCAGCAGCCAATCGGGGGGGTCTGAAAAACTGTTTTTT
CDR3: CASSQSGGSEKLFF

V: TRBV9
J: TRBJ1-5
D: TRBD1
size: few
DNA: TGTGCCAGCAGCGTCGGACCGGGACAGGGCAACCCCCAGCATTTT
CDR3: CASSVGPGQGNPQHF

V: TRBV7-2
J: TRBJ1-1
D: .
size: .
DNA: TGTGCCAGCAGCTTAGGGGGCTTGAACACTGAAGCTTTCTTT
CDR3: CASSLGGLNTEAFF

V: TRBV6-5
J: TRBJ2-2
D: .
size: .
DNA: TGTGCCAGCAGTTACTATAATCGTTTTGGCGGGGAGCTGTTTTTT
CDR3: CASSYYNRFGGELFF

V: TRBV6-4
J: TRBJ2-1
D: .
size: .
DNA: TGTGCCAGCAGTGTCTCGGTTTACAATGAGCAGTTCTTC
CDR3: CASSVSVYNEQFF

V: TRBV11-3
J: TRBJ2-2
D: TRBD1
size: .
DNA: TGTGCCAGCAGCTTACAACAGGGGGCCGGGGAGCTGTTTTTT
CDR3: CASSLQQGAGELFF

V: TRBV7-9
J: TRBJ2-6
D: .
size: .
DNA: TGTGCCAGCAGCTTAGCGGGAGGCCGCTCTGGGGCCAACGTCCTGACTTTC
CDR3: CASSLAGGRSGANVLTF

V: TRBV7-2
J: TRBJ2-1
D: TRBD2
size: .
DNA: TGTGCCAGCAGCTTACAATCGCTAGCGGGGAGCGAGCAGTTCTTC
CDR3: CASSLQSLAGSEQFF

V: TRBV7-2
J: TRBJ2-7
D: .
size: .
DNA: TGTGCCAGCAGCTTAGTGGGGGGGCAATACGAGCAGTACTTC
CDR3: CASSLVGGQYEQYF

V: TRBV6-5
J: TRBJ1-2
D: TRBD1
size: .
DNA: TGTGCCAGCGGGACGACAGGGGGGTATGGCTACACCTTC
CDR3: CASGTTGGYGYTF

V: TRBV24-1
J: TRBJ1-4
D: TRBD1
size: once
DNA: TGTGCCACCCCCCCGGGACAGGCTAATGAAAAACTGTTTTTT
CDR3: CATPPGQANEKLFF

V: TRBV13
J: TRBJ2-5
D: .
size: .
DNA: TGTGCCAGCAGCTTATGGGCTAGGGGAGAGACCCAGTACTTC
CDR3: CASSLWARGETQYF

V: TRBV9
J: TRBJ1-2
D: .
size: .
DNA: TGTGCCAGCAGCGCGGGGGGTGGCTACACCTTC
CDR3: CASSAGGGYTF

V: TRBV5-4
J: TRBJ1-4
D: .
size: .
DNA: TGTGCCAGCAGGGCCGATGGCCCTAATGAAAAACTGTTTTTT
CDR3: CASRADGPNEKLFF

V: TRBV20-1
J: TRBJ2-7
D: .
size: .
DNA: TGCAGTGCTAGTCGACGGGAAGGATACGAGCAGTACTTC
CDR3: CSASRREGYEQYF

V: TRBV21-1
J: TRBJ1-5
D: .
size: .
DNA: TGTGCCAGCAGCAAAGAATACCGGCAGCCCCAGCATTTT
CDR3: CASSKEYRQPQHF

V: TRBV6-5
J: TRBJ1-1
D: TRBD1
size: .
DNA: TGTGCCAGCAGTACGGGACAGATGAACACTGAAGCTTTCTTT
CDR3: CASSTGQMNTEAFF

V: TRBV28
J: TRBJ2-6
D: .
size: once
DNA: TGTGCCAGCAGCCACATGGGCCTTTCCGGGGCCAACGTCCTGACTTTC
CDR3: CASSHMGLSGANVLTF

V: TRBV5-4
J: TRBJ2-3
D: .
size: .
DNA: TGTGCCAGCAGCCCAAGCCATGGTACGCAGTATTTT
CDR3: CASSPSHGTQYF

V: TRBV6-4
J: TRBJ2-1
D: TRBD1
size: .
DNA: TGTGCCAGCACCTTGACAGGGGCAATTTACAATGAGCAGTTCTTC
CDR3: CASTLTGAIYNEQFF

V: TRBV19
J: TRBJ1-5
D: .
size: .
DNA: TGTGCCAGTAGTATGGGGGGGGCGGGTGGATTGATGGATTTT
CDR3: CASSMGGAGGLMDF

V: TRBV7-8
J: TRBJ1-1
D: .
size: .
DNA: TGTGCCAGCCGTAGGCAGACAGGCTACACTGAAGCTTTCTTT
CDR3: CASRRQTGYTEAFF

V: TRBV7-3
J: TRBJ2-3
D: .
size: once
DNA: TGTGCCAGCAGCTTAACAGGACCGCCCCCGGATACGCAGTATTTT
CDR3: CASSLTGPPPDTQYF

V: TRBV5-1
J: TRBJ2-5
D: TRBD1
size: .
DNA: TGCGCCAGCAGCTCCACTATTACAGGGGGAGGTGAGACCCAGTACTTC
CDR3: CASSSTITGGGETQYF

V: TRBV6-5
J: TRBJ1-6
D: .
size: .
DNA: TGTGCCAGCAGTCCCGGGGCAGGTCGAAATTCACCCCTCCACTTT
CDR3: CASSPGAGRNSPLHF